This T cell receptor (beta chain) was found in a study of blood T cell repertoires in COVID-19. Recruitment covered about 26 US areas and drew participants whose ages spanned about 18 to 100 years. Participants were placed into cohorts based on the clinical history they reported. Only in-frame clones appear in the TCRdb table, and some are missing; sequencing was by immunoSEQ multiplex PCR. The table has about 210,000 clones, 70% to 90% seen once. Germline CDR1 KGHDR, CDR2 SFDVKD. The CDR3 length is 15 residues. V was clipped by 1 base and J by 4 bases, with 10 bases between them. The source is a man younger than 40 who had recovered from COVID-19. The chain couples TRBV24-1 to TRBJ2-1; possible D gene TRBD1, 5 bases. Material: PBMCs or T cells enriched from blood (not recorded which). CDR3 bases: TGTGCCACCAGTGATTTAGGGGCCCTTTACAATGAGCAGTTCTTC. This gives the protein CATSDLGALYNEQFF.